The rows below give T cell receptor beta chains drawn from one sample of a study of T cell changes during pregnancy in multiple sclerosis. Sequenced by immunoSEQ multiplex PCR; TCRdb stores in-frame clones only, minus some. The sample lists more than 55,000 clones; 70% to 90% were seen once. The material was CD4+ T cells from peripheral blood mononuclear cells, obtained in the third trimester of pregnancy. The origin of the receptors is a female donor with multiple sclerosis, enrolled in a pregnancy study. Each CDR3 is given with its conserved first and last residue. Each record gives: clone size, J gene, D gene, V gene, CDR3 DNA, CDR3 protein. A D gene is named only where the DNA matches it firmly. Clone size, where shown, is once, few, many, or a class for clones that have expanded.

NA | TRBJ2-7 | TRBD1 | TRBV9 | TGTGCCAGCAGCGTAGGGGGACAGCCACCCTACGAGCAGTACTTC | CASSVGGQPPYEQYF
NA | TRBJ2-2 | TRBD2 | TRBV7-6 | TGTGCCAGCAGCTTAGAGGCTAGCGGGGTGAACACCGGGGAGCTGTTTTTT | CASSLEASGVNTGELFF
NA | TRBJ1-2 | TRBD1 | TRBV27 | TGTGCCAGCAGGTCGAACAGGGGGCAGGGCTACACCTTC | CASRSNRGQGYTF
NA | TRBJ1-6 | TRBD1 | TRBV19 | TGTGCCAGTATGGAGGCGGGACAGGGGATCGCAGGGGGTTCACCCCTCCACTTT | CASMEAGQGIAGGSPLHF
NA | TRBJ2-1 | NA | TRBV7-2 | TGTGCCAGCAGCGCGGGCCAGACTGGAAATGAGCAGTTCTTC | CASSAGQTGNEQFF
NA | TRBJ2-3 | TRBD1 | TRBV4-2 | TGTGCCAGCAGCCAAGAAACCACAGGGGGCGGGGTGGATACGCAGTATTTT | CASSQETTGGGVDTQYF
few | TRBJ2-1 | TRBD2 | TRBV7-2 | TGTGCCAGCAGCCGACGTTCCGGGCGGGGGGTCTCCTACAATGAGCAGTTCTTC | CASSRRSGRGVSYNEQFF
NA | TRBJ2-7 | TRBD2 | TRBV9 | TGTGCCAGCAGCGTACATGCGCAGCGGGAGGGGTCCTACGAGCAGTACTTC | CASSVHAQREGSYEQYF
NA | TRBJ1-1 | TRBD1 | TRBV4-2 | TGTGCCAGCAGCCGCCCAGGACAGGGGGGTACTGAAGCTTTCTTT | CASSRPGQGGTEAFF
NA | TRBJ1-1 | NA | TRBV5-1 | TGCGCCAGCAGCTTGTCATCGGGAATACGGAACACTGAAGCTTTCTTT | CASSLSSGIRNTEAFF
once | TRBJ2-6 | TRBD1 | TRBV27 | TGTGCCAGCAGTCCCCAGGGGGCGACTGGGGCCAACGTCCTGACTTTC | CASSPQGATGANVLTF
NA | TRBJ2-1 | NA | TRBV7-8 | TGTGCCAGCAGCCCCCTGGGGAGCCGCCAGTTCTTC | CASSPLGSRQFF
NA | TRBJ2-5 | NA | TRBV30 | TGTGCCGGGGGCGGGGGCGGCCAAGAGACCCAGTACTTC | CAGGGGGQETQYF
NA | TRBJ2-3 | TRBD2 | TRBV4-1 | TGCGCCAGCAGCTCGGGACTAGCGGGGGCCAGCACAGATACGCAGTATTTT | CASSSGLAGASTDTQYF
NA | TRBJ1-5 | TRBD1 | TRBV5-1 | TGCGCCAGCAGAGCGGGACAGGGGGCTTCTCAGCCCCAGCATTTT | CASRAGQGASQPQHF
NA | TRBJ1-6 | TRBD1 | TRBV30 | TGTGCCTGGACGGGCGGGACAGGGAGTTCACCCCTCCACTTT | CAWTGGTGSSPLHF
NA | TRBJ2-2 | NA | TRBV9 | TGTGCCAGCAGCGAGGGCGGGGGCCCCAGAACAAACACCGGGGAGCTGTTTTTT | CASSEGGGPRTNTGELFF
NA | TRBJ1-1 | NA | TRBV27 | TGTGCCAGCAGTCGGTCGACTATGAACACTGAAGCTTTCTTT | CASSRSTMNTEAFF
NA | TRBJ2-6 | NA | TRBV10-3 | TGTGCCACCCTGGGAGACTCTGGGGCCAACGTCCTGACTTTC | CATLGDSGANVLTF
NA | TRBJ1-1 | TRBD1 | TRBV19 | TGTGCCAGTAGTCAGACAGGGTCATTGAACACTGAAGCTTTCTTT | CASSQTGSLNTEAFF
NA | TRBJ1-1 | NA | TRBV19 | TGTGCCAGTCTAGGTGTTCAGATGAACACTGAAGCTTTCTTT | CASLGVQMNTEAFF
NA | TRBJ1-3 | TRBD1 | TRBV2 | TGTGCCAGCAGTGAGGGCAGGACAGGGAAAATTGGAAACACCATATATTTT | CASSEGRTGKIGNTIYF
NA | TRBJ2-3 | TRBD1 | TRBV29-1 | TGCAGCGTTGTCTTACAGGGGGCCTCACCAGATACGCAGTATTTT | CSVVLQGASPDTQYF
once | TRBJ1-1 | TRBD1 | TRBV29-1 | TGCAGCGTTGAACCCTACAGGGGGCGCGCAGACACTGAAGCTTTCTTT | CSVEPYRGRADTEAFF
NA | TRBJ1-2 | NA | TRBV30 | TGTGCCTGGAGTGCCAGACAGTACTCCTATGGCTACACCTTC | CAWSARQYSYGYTF
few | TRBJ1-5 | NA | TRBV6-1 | TGTGCCAGCAGTGAACATAATCAGCCCCAGCATTTT | CASSEHNQPQHF
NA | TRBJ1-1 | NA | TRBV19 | TGTGCCAGTAGTATACCTCTCACGAGATTGAACACTGAAGCTTTCTTT | CASSIPLTRLNTEAFF
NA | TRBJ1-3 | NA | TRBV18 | TGTGCCAGCTCACCACTAAAAACGACCCAGGGTTCTGGAAACACCATATATTTT | CASSPLKTTQGSGNTIYF
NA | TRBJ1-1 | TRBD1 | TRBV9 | TGTGCCAGCAGTCCTGGACAGGCGAACACTGAAGCTTTCTTT | CASSPGQANTEAFF
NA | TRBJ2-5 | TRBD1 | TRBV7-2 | TGTGCCAGCAGCTTAGCCGGACAGGGGGCTGCGGGAGAGACCCAGTACTTC | CASSLAGQGAAGETQYF
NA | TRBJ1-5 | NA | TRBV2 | TGTGCCAGCAAAAATGCACAGGGAAGTGGCAATCAGCCCCAGCATTTT | CASKNAQGSGNQPQHF
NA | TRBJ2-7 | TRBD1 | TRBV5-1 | TGCGCCAGCAGCTTGGTAAAAGTCGGGACAGGTGCCTACGAGCAGTACTTC | CASSLVKVGTGAYEQYF
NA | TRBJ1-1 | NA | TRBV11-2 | TGTGCCAGCAGCTTAGTAGCGGGACCAAGCACTGAAGCTTTCTTT | CASSLVAGPSTEAFF
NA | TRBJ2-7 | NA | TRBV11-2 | TGTGCCAGCAGCTCGACCCTAGAGTCCTACGAGCAGTACTTC | CASSSTLESYEQYF
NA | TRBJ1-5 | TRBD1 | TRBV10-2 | TGCGCCAGCAGTGAGTCAACAAAACGGACAGGGGGGACGCATCAGCCCCAGCATTTT | CASSESTKRTGGTHQPQHF
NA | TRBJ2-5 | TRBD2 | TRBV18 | TGTGCCAGCTCACCGGGTAGCGGGAGGCTTCAAGAGACCCAGTACTTC | CASSPGSGRLQETQYF
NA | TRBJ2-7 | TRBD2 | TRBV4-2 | TGTGCCAGCAGCCAGGGACTAGCGGCAGACGGGCGCTACGAGCAGTACTTC | CASSQGLAADGRYEQYF
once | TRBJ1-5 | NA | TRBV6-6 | TGTGCCAGCAACAAGAATGGCCCCAATCAGCCCCAGCATTTT | CASNKNGPNQPQHF
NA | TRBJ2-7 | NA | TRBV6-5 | TGTGCCAGCCACGACAGGTTCTACGAGCAGTACTTC | CASHDRFYEQYF
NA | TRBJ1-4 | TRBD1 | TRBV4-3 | TGCGCCAGCAGCCAAGATGTCCCGGGACAGGGGGGTGAAAAACTGTTTTTT | CASSQDVPGQGGEKLFF
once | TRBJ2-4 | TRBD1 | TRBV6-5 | TGTGCCAGCAGTTATCGGGGGGACAGGGCGGACATTCAGTACTTC | CASSYRGDRADIQYF